The present T cell receptor beta chain was sequenced within a study of CD8+ T cells in alopecia areata. The CDR3 sequence is 13 residues long. Germline CDR1 and CDR2: MNHEY and SMNVEV (reference sequence). V lost 6 bases to trimming and J lost 3 bases; unmatched junction nucleotides: 4. Extraction and reverse transcription of RNA yielded cDNA as the sequencing template. Some clones are missing from TCRdb's copy, which holds only in-frame ones; the method was immunoSEQ multiplex PCR. The sample records approximately 57,000 clones, approximately 96% being singletons. The starting material was CD8+ T cells sorted from blood, obtained at week 0. The chain has TRBV27 and TRBJ1-1; 7 nucleotides agree with TRBD1. The sequence was obtained from a human donor with alopecia areata. The CDR3 DNA reads TGTGCCAGCAGAACAGGGGCATACACTGAAGCTTTCTTT. This gives the protein CASRTGAYTEAFF.